Detailed here is one T cell receptor (beta chain). No antigen is known for it. The sample is drawn from a study of tissue T cells after allogeneic stem cell transplantation. Study observations and caveats: Limitations included a small, clinically heterogeneous cohort and limited sampling depth.

CDR3 sequences, V/J genes, frequencies and template counts came from survey-depth TCRbeta sequencing. Only in-frame clones appear in the TCRdb table, and some are missing; sequencing was by immunoSEQ multiplex PCR. The sample shows just over 9,500 clones, 50% to 80% of them seen only once. Germline CDR1 reads MDHEN; CDR2 reads SYDVKM. The CDR3 loop spans 13 amino acids. Trimming cost V 3 bases and J 5 bases, with 9 bases left between them. The chain links TRBV28 to TRBJ2-3; D is uncertain. The sequences come from tissue from the ileum, collected at autopsy. This TCR was recovered from a woman between 18 and 50 years old with breast cancer. CDR3 amino acids: CASSFSRRDTQYF. For the CDR3, the DNA is TGTGCCAGCAGTTTCAGCCGGAGAGATACGCAGTATTTT. The complete variable domain, with remaining parts taken from reference TRBV28 and TRBJ2-3, reads DVKVTQSSRYLVKRTGEKVFLECVQDMDHENMFWYRQDPGLGLRLIYFSYDVKMKEKGDIPEGYSVSREKKERFSLILESASTNQTSMYLCASSFSRRDTQYFGPGTRLTVL.